This TCR beta chain is from a study of blood T cell repertoires in COVID-19. Study as a whole: The United States, Italy and Spain provided the acute and convalescent COVID-19 samples. T cells, B-cell-depleted T cells, or PBMCs supplied cDNA or gDNA.

Authors' data handling: Counts of nucleated cells, estimated from reference gene primer amplification, were obtained. Produced via immunoSEQ multiplex PCR; TCRdb's table is partial and in-frame only. D and trimming were read from the DNA, whereas the V and J calls and clone size are those reported in that table. The table shows under 150,000 clones, with 81% occurring only once. The CDR3 extends over 13 amino acids. Trimming removed 5 bases at V and 3 bases at J, with 10 bases between. Germline lookup yields CDR1 MGHRA and CDR2 YSYEKL. Sequences were obtained from peripheral blood. The receptor comes from a man aged 50 to 59 with acute or convalescent COVID-19. The chain combines TRBV4-1 with TRBJ1-1, with D hard to call. In DNA, the CDR3 is TGCGCCAGCAGCTCCGGAGGGTACACTGAAGCTTTCTTT. Translated, it gives CASSSGGYTEAFF.